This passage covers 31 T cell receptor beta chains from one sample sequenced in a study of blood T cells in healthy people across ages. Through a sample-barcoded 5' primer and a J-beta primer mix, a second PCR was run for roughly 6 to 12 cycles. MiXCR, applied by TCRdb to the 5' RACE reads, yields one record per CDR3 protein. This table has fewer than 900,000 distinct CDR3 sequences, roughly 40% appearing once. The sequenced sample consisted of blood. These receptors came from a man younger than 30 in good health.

The CDR3: CSAIQGATNEKLFF. The CDR3, as DNA: TGCAGTGCTATCCAGGGGGCAACTAATGAAAAACTGTTTTTT. V usage is TRBV20-1 and J usage is TRBJ1-4, with TRBD1 matching 7 bases. V was pared by 4 bases and J by 0 bases, with 2 bases of the junction left unmatched. The CDR3 sequence is 14 residues long. The germline CDR1 and CDR2 sequences are DFQATT and SNEGSKA (reference sequence).

CDR3 bases: TGTGCCAGCAGCCCAGGGACAGACAAAGCTTTCTTT. Its translation: CASSPGTDKAFF. This chain connects TRBV7-9 to TRBJ1-1; 7 nucleotides agree with TRBD1. CDR3 length: 12 amino acids. V gave up 5 bases and J gave up 9 bases; unmatched junction bases: 6. In germline, CDR1 is SEHNR, CDR2 FQNEAQ (reference sequence).

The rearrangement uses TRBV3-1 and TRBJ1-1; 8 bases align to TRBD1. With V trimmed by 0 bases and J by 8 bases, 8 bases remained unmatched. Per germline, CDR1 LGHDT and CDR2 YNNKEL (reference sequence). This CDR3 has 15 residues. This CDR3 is CASSQDSIGTGEAFF. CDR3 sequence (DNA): TGTGCCAGCAGCCAAGATAGTATTGGGACAGGCGAAGCTTTCTTT.

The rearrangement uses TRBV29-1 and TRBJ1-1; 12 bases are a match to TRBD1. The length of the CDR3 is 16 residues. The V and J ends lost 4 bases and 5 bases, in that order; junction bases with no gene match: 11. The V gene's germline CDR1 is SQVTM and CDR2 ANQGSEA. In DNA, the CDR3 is TGCAGCGTTGGGGGGGGACAGGGGGCTAGTCAAACTGAAGCTTTCTTT. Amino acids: CSVGGGQGASQTEAFF.

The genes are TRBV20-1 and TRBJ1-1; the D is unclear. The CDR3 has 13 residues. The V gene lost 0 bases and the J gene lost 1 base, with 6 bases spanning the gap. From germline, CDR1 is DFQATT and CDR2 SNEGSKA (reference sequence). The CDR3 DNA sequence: TGCAGTGCTAGAGACACGGGGAACACTGAAGCTTTCTTT. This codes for CSARDTGNTEAFF.

The CDR3 DNA is TGCGCCAGCAGCTTGGGTGGCAGCGGGGGTCAGCCCCAGCATTTT. Translating gives CASSLGGSGGQPQHF. The genes are TRBV5-1 and TRBJ1-5; perhaps TRBD1 as D (5 bases). With 0 bases removed from V and 6 bases from J, the gap between germline ends came to 13 bases. The CDR3 runs 15 residues. Germline loops: CDR1 SGHRS, CDR2 YFSETQ.

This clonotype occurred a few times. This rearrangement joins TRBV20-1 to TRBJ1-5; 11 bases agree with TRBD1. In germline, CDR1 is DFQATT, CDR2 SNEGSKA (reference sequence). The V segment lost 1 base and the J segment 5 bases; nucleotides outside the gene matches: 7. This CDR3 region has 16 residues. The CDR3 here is CSARARGQGADQPQHF. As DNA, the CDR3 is TGCAGTGCTAGAGCACGAGGACAGGGGGCGGATCAGCCCCAGCATTTT.

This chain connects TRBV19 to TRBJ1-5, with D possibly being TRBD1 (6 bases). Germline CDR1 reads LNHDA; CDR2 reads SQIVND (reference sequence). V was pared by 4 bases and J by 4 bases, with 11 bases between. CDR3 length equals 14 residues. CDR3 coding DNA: TGTGCCAGTAGTACAGACAGGCGAAATCAGCCCCAGCATTTT. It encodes CASSTDRRNQPQHF. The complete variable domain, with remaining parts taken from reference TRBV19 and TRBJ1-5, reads DGGITQSPKYLFRKEGQNVTLSCEQNLNHDAMYWYRQDPGQGLRLIYYSQIVNDFQKGDIAEGYSVSREKKESFPLTVTSAQKNPTAFYLCASSTDRRNQPQHFGDGTRLSIL.

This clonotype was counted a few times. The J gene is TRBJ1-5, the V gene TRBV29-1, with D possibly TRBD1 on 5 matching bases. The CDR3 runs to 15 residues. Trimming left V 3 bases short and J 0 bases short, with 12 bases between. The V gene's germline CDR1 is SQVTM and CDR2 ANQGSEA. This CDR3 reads CSVDREGLSNQPQHF. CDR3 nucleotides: TGCAGCGTTGACAGGGAGGGTCTTAGCAATCAGCCCCAGCATTTT.

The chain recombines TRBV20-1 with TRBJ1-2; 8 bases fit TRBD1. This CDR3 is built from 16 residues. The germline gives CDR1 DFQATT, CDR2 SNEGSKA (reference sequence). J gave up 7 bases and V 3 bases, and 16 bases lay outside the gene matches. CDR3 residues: CSAREGPGGDLGGYTF. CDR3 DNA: TGCAGTGCTAGGGAGGGGCCAGGGGGCGATTTGGGTGGCTACACCTTC.

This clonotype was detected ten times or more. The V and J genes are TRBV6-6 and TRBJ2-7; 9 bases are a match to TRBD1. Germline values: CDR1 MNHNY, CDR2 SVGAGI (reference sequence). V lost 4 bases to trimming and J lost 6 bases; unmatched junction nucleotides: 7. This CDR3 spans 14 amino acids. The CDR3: CASSSSTGGREQYF. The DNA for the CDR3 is TGTGCCAGCAGTTCCTCGACAGGGGGACGCGAGCAGTACTTC.

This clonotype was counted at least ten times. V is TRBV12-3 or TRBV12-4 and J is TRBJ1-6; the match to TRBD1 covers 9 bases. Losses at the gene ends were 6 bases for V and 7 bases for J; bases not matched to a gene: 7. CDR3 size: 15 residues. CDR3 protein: CASSWRQGGNSPLHF. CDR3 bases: TGTGCCAGCAGCTGGAGACAGGGGGGGAATTCACCCCTCCACTTT.

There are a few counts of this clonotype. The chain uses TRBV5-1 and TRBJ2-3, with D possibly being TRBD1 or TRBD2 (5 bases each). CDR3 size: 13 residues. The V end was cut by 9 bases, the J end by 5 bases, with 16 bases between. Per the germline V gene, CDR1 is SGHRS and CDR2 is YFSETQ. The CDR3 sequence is CATRDGYGDTQYF. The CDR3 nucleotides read TGCGCCACTCGGGACGGCTATGGAGATACGCAGTATTTT.

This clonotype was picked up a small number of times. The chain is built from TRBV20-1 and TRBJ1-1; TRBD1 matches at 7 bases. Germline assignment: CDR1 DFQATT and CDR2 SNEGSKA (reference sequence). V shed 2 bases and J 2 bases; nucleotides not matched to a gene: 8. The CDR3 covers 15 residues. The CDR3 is CSARSGGTANTEAFF. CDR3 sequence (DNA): TGCAGTGCTAGATCGGGGGGGACAGCAAACACTGAAGCTTTCTTT.

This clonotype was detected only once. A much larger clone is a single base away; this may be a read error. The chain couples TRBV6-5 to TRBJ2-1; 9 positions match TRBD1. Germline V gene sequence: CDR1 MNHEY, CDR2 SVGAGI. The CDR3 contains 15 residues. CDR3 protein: CTSTRDREPYNEQFF. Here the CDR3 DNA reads TGTACCAGCACCCGGGACAGGGAACCCTACAATGAGCAGTTCTTC.

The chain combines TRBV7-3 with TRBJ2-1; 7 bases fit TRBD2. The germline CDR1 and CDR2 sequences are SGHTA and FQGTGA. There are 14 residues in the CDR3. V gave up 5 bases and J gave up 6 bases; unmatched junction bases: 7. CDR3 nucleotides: TGTGCCAGCAGCATCACTAGCGCAGGCAATGAGCAGTTCTTC. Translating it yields CASSITSAGNEQFF. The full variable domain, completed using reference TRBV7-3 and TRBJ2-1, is GAGVSQTPSNKVTEKGKYVELRCDPISGHTALYWYRQSLGQGPEFLIYFQGTGAADDSGLPNDRFFAVRPEGSVSTLKIQRTERGDSAVYLCASSITSAGNEQFFGPGTRLTVL.

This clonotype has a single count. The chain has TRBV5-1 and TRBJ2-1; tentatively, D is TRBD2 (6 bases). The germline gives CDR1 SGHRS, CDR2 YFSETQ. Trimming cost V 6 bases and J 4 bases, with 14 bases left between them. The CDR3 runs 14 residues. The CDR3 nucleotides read TGCGCCAGCAACTCGGGGGAGCCTTACAATGAGCAGTTCTTC. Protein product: CASNSGEPYNEQFF.

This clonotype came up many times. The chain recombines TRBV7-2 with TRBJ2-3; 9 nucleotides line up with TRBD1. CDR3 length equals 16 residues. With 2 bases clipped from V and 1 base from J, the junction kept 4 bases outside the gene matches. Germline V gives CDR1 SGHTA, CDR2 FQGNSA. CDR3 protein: CASSLTTGGRTDTQYF. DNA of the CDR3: TGTGCCAGCAGCTTAACGACAGGGGGGCGCACAGATACGCAGTATTTT.

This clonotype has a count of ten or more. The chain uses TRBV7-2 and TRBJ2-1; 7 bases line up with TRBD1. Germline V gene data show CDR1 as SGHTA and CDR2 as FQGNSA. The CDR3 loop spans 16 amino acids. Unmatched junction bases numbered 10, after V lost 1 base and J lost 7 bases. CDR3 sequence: CASSLGGGRGVNEQFF. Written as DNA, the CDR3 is TGTGCCAGCAGCTTAGGAGGGGGCCGTGGGGTGAATGAGCAGTTCTTC. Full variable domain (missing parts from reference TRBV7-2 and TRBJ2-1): GAGVSQSPSNKVTEKGKDVELRCDPISGHTALYWYRQSLGQGLEFLIYFQGNSAPDKSGLPSDRFSAERTGGSVSTLTIQRTQQEDSAVYLCASSLGGGRGVNEQFFGPGTRLTVL.

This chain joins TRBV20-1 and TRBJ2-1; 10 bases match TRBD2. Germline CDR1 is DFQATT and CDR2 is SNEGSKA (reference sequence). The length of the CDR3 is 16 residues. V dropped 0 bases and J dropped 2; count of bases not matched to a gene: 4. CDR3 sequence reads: CSAREISGGTYNEQFF. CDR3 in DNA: TGCAGTGCTAGAGAAATTAGCGGGGGGACCTACAATGAGCAGTTCTTC.

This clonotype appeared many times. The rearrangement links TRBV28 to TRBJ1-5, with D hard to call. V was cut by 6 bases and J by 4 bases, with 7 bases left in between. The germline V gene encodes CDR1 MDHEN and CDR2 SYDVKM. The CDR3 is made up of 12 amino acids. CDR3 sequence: CASSLLNQPQHF. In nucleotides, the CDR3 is TGTGCCAGCAGCCTTCTTAATCAGCCCCAGCATTTT.

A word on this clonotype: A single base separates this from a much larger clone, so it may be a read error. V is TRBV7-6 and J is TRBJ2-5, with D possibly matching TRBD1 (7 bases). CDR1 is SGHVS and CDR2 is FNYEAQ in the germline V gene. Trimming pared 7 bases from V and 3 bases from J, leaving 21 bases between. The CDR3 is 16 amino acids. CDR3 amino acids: CASNYARGAYEETQYF. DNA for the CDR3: TGTGCCAGCAACTACGCCAGGGGGGCTTATGAAGAGACCCAGTACTTC.

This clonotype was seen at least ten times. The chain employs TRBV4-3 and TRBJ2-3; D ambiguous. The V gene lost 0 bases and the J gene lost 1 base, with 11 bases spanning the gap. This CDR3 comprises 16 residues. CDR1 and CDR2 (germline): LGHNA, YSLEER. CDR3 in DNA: TGCGCCAGCAGCCAAGATGTCCGGGTCGGCACAGATACGCAGTATTTT. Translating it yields CASSQDVRVGTDTQYF.

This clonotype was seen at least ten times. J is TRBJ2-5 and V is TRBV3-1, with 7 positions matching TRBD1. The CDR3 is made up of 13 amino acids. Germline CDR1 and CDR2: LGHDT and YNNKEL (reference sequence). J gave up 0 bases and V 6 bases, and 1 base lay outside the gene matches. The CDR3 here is CASRGTDQETQYF. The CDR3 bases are TGTGCCAGCAGAGGGACAGACCAAGAGACCCAGTACTTC.

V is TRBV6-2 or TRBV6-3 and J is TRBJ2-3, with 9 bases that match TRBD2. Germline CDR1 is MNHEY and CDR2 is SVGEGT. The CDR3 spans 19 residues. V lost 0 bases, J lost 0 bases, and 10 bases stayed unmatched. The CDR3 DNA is TGTGCCAGCAGTTACTCTCTAGCGGGGAGTGACTCCAGCACAGATACGCAGTATTTT. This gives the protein CASSYSLAGSDSSTDTQYF.

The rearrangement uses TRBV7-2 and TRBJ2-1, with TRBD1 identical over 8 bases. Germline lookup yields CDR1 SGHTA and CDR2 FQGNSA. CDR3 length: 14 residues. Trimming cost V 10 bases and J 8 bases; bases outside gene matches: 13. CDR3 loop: CANRRTGFSDEQFF. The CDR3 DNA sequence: TGTGCCAACCGAAGGACAGGGTTTAGCGATGAGCAGTTCTTC.

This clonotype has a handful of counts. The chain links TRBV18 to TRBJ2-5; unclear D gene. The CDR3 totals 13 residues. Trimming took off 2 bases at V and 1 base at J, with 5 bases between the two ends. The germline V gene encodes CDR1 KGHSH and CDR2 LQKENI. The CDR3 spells CASSPNTQETQYF. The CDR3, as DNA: TGTGCCAGCTCACCAAACACCCAAGAGACCCAGTACTTC.

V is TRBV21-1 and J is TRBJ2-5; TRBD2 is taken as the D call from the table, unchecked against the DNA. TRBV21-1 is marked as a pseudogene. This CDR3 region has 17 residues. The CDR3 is CAGSKSPRGGACNEQYF. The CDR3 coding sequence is TGTGCCGGCAGCAAATCCCCTCGCGGGGGGGCTTGCAATGAGCAGTACTTC.

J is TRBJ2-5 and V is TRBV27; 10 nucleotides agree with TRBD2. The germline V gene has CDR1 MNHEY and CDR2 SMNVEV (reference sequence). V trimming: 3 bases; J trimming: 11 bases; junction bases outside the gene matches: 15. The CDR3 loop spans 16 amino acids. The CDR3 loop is CASSFQSGGADHEQYF. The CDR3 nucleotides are TGTGCCAGCAGTTTTCAAAGCGGGGGGGCTGACCATGAGCAGTACTTC.

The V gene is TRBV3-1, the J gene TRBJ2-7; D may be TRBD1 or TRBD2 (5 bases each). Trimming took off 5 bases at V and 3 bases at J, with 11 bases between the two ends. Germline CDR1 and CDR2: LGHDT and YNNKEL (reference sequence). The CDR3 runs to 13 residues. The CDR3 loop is CASSKRDGYEQYF. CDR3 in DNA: TGTGCCAGCAGCAAACGGGACGGCTACGAGCAGTACTTC.

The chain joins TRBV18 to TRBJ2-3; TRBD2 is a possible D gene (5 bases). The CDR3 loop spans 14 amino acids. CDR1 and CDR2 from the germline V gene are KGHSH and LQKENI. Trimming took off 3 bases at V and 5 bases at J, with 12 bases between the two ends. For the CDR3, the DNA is TGTGCCAGCTCACCGAATGGCGAGGGAGATACGCAGTATTTT. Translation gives CASSPNGEGDTQYF.